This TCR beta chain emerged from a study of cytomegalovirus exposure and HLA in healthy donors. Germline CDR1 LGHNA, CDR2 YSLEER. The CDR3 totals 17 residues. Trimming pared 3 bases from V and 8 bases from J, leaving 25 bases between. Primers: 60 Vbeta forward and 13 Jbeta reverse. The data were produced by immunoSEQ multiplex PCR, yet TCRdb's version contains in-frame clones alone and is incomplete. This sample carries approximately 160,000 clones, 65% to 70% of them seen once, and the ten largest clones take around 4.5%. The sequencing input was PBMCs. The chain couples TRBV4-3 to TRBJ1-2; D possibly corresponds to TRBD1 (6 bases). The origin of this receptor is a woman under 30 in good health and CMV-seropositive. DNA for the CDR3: TGCGCCAGCAGCCAGGCCGGACCGTATGAGTGGGGGGGCGGCTACACCTTC. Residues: CASSQAGPYEWGGGYTF.